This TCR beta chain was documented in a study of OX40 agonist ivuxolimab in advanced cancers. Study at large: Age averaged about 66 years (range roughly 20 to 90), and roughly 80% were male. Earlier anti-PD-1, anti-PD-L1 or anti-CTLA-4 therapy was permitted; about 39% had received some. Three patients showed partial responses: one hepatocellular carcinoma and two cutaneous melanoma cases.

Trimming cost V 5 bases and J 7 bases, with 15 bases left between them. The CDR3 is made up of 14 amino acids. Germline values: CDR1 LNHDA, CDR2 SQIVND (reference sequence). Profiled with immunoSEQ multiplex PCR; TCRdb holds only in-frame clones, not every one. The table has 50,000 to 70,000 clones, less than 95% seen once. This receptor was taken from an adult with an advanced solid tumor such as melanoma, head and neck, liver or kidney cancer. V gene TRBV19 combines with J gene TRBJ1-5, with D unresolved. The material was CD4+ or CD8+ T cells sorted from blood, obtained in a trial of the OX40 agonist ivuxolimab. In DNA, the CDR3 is TGTGCCAGTAGTGCCACGCGGGGTGGGCAGCCCCAGCATTTT. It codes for CASSATRGGQPQHF.